A selection of T cell receptor beta chains follows, all from one sample in a study of human T cells and chemical hapten exposure. TCRdb recomputed calls from the reads with MiXCR, one row per CDR3 protein. The sample lists 120,000 or so distinct CDR3 sequences; less than 10% were seen once. The sample comprised whole blood. These TCRs come from a human donor in good health. Some clones in this sample may be carry-over from other donors' samples. Both conserved end residues are part of each CDR3. A D gene is named only where the DNA matches it firmly. Only some rows state a clone size, as once, few, many or a class for expanded clones.

J gene | D gene | CDR3 length | V gene | clone size | CDR3 DNA | CDR3 protein
TRBJ2-5 | TRBD2 | 15 | TRBV4-2 | NA | TGTGCCAGCAGCCCCGGGACTAGCGACCAAGAGACCCAGTACTTC | CASSPGTSDQETQYF
TRBJ1-2 | NA | 15 | TRBV27 | few | TGTGCCAGCAGTTTCGGGGGGTCCCAGAACTATGGCTACACCTTC | CASSFGGSQNYGYTF
TRBJ2-1 | NA | 15 | TRBV9 | many | TGTGCCAGCAGCGTAGGGGGGGCGGGAGCCCATGAGCAGTTCTTC | CASSVGGAGAHEQFF
TRBJ2-7 | TRBD2 | 16 | TRBV19 | few | TGTGCCAGTAGTTCCGACCGGTGGGGGGGGGTCTACGAGCAGTACTTC | CASSSDRWGGVYEQYF
TRBJ2-5 | NA | 13 | TRBV12-3/TRBV12-4 | few | TGTGCCAGCAGTGGGGGCCCCCGAGAGACCCAGTACTTC | CASSGGPRETQYF
TRBJ2-7 | TRBD1 | 18 | TRBV5-1 | few | TGCGCCAGCAGCTTGGGTCCCCTTACCGGGACAGGGTCCGGCGAGCAGTACTTC | CASSLGPLTGTGSGEQYF
TRBJ2-2 | TRBD2 | 16 | TRBV11-2 | many | TGTGCCAGCAGCTTAGGACCGGGACTAAGGTCCGGGGAGCTGTTTTTT | CASSLGPGLRSGELFF
TRBJ1-1 | NA | 12 | TRBV29-1 | NA | TGCAGCGTTGCGCGGCAGGACACTGAAGCTTTCTTT | CSVARQDTEAFF
TRBJ2-7 | NA | 13 | TRBV6-5 | NA | TGTGCCAGCAGTTACTCTACCGGGAACGAGCAGTACTTC | CASSYSTGNEQYF
TRBJ1-2 | NA | 13 | TRBV6-5 | many | TGTGCCAGCAGAAGCGGACAGTTCTATGGCTACACCTTC | CASRSGQFYGYTF
TRBJ2-1 | TRBD2 | 14 | TRBV14 | many | TGTGCCAGCAGCCAATCTAGCGGGAGCAATGAGCAGTTCTTC | CASSQSSGSNEQFF
TRBJ2-2 | NA | 16 | TRBV6-5 | few | TGTGCCAGCAGTTGGCTTACAGGGCGCGGCACCGGGGAGCTGTTTTTT | CASSWLTGRGTGELFF
TRBJ1-1 | TRBD1 | 13 | TRBV12-3/TRBV12-4 | NA | TGTGCCAGCAGTCGACAGGGGGACACTGAAGCTTTCTTT | CASSRQGDTEAFF
TRBJ1-1 | NA | 14 | TRBV6-5 | NA | TGTGCCAGCAGTTACTCGCTGGTTAACACTGAAGCTTTCTTT | CASSYSLVNTEAFF
TRBJ2-1 | NA | 12 | TRBV7-8 | once | TGTGCCAGCAGCTTCGGGGCAAATGAGCAGTTCTTC | CASSFGANEQFF
TRBJ2-7 | TRBD2 | 16 | TRBV4-1 | many | TGCGCCAGCAGCCCCGGAGGCGGGAGTAGGACCTACGAGCAGTACTTC | CASSPGGGSRTYEQYF
TRBJ1-2 | NA | 12 | TRBV29-1 | many | TGCAGCGTTGATCAGGGCGACTATGGCTACACCTTC | CSVDQGDYGYTF
TRBJ1-2 | TRBD1 | 17 | TRBV12-3/TRBV12-4 | many | TGTGCCAGCAGTTTAGAACAGGGGCCCCCCGGACTATATGGCTACACCTTC | CASSLEQGPPGLYGYTF
TRBJ2-4 | NA | 13 | TRBV14 | few | TGTGCCAGCAGCCAATTCGACTCCGGGAGAGTGTACTTC | CASSQFDSGRVYF
TRBJ2-7 | NA | 14 | TRBV5-1 | few | TGCGCCAGCAGCTTACGACAGGCAACGGGGGAGCAGTACTTC | CASSLRQATGEQYF
TRBJ2-2 | NA | 15 | TRBV5-4 | many | TGTGCCAGCAGCTTGGCAGGGTTTAACACCGGGGAGCTGTTTTTT | CASSLAGFNTGELFF
TRBJ2-5 | NA | 14 | TRBV7-2 | NA | TGTGCCAGCAGCTTAAAGCGGCAGCAAGAGACCCAGTACTTC | CASSLKRQQETQYF
TRBJ2-5 | NA | 15 | TRBV12-3/TRBV12-4 | few | TGTGCCAGCAGTTCATCCCAGGGAGATAGCGAGACCCAGTACTTC | CASSSSQGDSETQYF
TRBJ1-1 | TRBD1 | 13 | TRBV4-3 | many | TGCGCCACCCGGGACAGGGCGAACACTGAAGCTTTCTTT | CATRDRANTEAFF
TRBJ2-3 | NA | 16 | TRBV14 | many | TGTGCCAGCAGCCAAGAAATAAGGACAGTAACAGATACGCAGTATTTT | CASSQEIRTVTDTQYF
TRBJ1-1 | NA | 13 | TRBV10-1 | many | TGCGCCAGCAGTGGGCAGGGAGGCACTGAAGCTTTCTTT | CASSGQGGTEAFF
TRBJ1-6 | NA | 15 | TRBV14 | many | TGTGCCAGCAGCCACCGCAAGGGGGTCAATTCACCCCTCCACTTT | CASSHRKGVNSPLHF
TRBJ1-6 | NA | 13 | TRBV6-4 | few | TGTGCCAGCAGTGACAGGGATAATTCACCCCTCCACTTT | CASSDRDNSPLHF
TRBJ2-1 | TRBD2 | 14 | TRBV20-1 | few | TGCAGTGCTAGAGTAGCGGGGGGTAGAAATGAGCAGTTCTTC | CSARVAGGRNEQFF
TRBJ2-1 | TRBD1 | 14 | TRBV7-9 | NA | TGTGCCAGCAGCTCGGACAGGGGTTACAATGAGCAGTTCTTC | CASSSDRGYNEQFF
TRBJ2-5 | NA | 13 | TRBV5-1 | many | TGCGCCAGCAGCTTAGAGATACAAGAGACCCAGTACTTC | CASSLEIQETQYF
TRBJ2-1 | TRBD2 | 17 | TRBV6-5 | NA | TGTGCCAGCAGTTACTTCGGGACTAGCGGGGGGGTATATGAGCAGTTCTTC | CASSYFGTSGGVYEQFF
TRBJ2-7 | TRBD1 | 15 | TRBV20-1 | NA | TGCAGTGCTCCCGACAGGGATAAAATCTCCTACGAGCAGTACTTC | CSAPDRDKISYEQYF
TRBJ2-3 | TRBD2 | 18 | TRBV5-1 | many | TGCGCCAGCAGCTTGGCGATTAGCGGGGGAACTAGACCAGATACGCAGTATTTT | CASSLAISGGTRPDTQYF
TRBJ2-1 | TRBD1 | 17 | TRBV12-3/TRBV12-4 | NA | TGTGCCAGCAGTTCCTTGCGGACAGGGCCAGGGGTGAATGAGCAGTTCTTC | CASSSLRTGPGVNEQFF
TRBJ1-2 | NA | 15 | TRBV7-9 | many | TGTGCCAGCACGGGCGGGGAGGACAGTTTGGCTGGCTACACCTTC | CASTGGEDSLAGYTF
TRBJ2-1 | TRBD2 | 16 | TRBV20-1 | many | TGCAGTGCTAGGGGTCCTAGCGGGGGGTCCCCCAATGAGCAGTTCTTC | CSARGPSGGSPNEQFF
TRBJ1-5 | NA | 14 | TRBV13 | many | TGTGCCAGCAGCTTAGGGGGTAGCAATCAGCCCCAGCATTTT | CASSLGGSNQPQHF
TRBJ2-1 | TRBD2 | 14 | TRBV7-2 | many | TGTGCCAGCCTAGCGAGCGGGGGGTATTATGAGCAGTTCTTC | CASLASGGYYEQFF
TRBJ1-3 | NA | 15 | TRBV6-5 | few | TGTGCCAGCAGCCCCCGGGGAGGGCTAGGAAACACCATATATTTT | CASSPRGGLGNTIYF
TRBJ1-1 | TRBD1 | 16 | TRBV9 | many | TGTGCCAGCAGCCCCGACAGGGGGCTAGGGCACACTGAAGCTTTCTTT | CASSPDRGLGHTEAFF
TRBJ2-5 | NA | 15 | TRBV27 | few | TGTGCCAGCAGTAAAGTAACCGGGCCAAGAGAGACCCAGTACTTC | CASSKVTGPRETQYF
TRBJ2-7 | TRBD2 | 15 | TRBV3-1 | NA | TGTGCCAGCAGCCAGGGGCTAGCGGGGACCTACGAGCAGTACTTC | CASSQGLAGTYEQYF
TRBJ2-7 | NA | 11 | TRBV20-1 | many | TGCAGTGCTACGGTAACAGGCGAGCAGTACTTC | CSATVTGEQYF
TRBJ1-3 | NA | 10 | TRBV7-9 | NA | TGTGCCAGCACTGGAAACACCATATATTTT | CASTGNTIYF
TRBJ1-2 | NA | 16 | TRBV18 | many | TGTGCCAGCTCACCACAAACCAGACACGTTTCTCATGGCTACACCTTC | CASSPQTRHVSHGYTF
TRBJ1-6 | NA | 12 | TRBV11-2 | many | TGTGCCAGCAGTTATCAGGATTCACCCCTCCACTTT | CASSYQDSPLHF
TRBJ1-2 | NA | 16 | TRBV14 | few | TGTGCCAGCAGCCAAGAAGGGCTAGTAACCGGTTATGGCTACACCTTC | CASSQEGLVTGYGYTF
TRBJ1-2 | TRBD1 | 15 | TRBV6-5 | NA | TGTGCCAGCAGCCGCCGGACAGGGTGGGGAGGTGGCTACACCTTC | CASSRRTGWGGGYTF
TRBJ2-4 | TRBD1 | 17 | TRBV7-2 | few | TGTGCCAGCAGCTCCCGTCCGCTGGGACAGGGACCAAACATTCAGTACTTC | CASSSRPLGQGPNIQYF
TRBJ1-4 | NA | 14 | TRBV7-2 | many | TGTGCCAGCAGCTTAAATAGCGGGGTTGAAAAACTGTTTTTT | CASSLNSGVEKLFF
TRBJ1-6 | NA | 16 | TRBV12-3/TRBV12-4 | few | TGTGCCAGCAGTCCCGGGGGAAGCTCCTATAATTCACCCCTCCACTTT | CASSPGGSSYNSPLHF
TRBJ1-5 | TRBD1 | 15 | TRBV6-2/TRBV6-3 | many | TGTGCCAGCAGTTACGTGACAGGGGGCGAACAGCCCCAGCATTTT | CASSYVTGGEQPQHF
TRBJ1-3 | NA | 13 | TRBV4-3 | few | TGCGCCAGCAGCCTGACAGAGCAAAACACCATATATTTT | CASSLTEQNTIYF
TRBJ1-1 | TRBD1 | 15 | TRBV7-6 | few | TGTGCCAGCAGTGCCGGGACAGGGTCTCATACTGAAGCTTTCTTT | CASSAGTGSHTEAFF
TRBJ2-5 | NA | 14 | TRBV29-1 | many | TGCAGCGTTGAATTCCGGGGGACCCAAGAGACCCAGTACTTC | CSVEFRGTQETQYF
TRBJ2-1 | TRBD2 | 13 | TRBV19 | few | TGTGCCAGTAGTAGGGACTATTACAATGAGCAGTTCTTC | CASSRDYYNEQFF